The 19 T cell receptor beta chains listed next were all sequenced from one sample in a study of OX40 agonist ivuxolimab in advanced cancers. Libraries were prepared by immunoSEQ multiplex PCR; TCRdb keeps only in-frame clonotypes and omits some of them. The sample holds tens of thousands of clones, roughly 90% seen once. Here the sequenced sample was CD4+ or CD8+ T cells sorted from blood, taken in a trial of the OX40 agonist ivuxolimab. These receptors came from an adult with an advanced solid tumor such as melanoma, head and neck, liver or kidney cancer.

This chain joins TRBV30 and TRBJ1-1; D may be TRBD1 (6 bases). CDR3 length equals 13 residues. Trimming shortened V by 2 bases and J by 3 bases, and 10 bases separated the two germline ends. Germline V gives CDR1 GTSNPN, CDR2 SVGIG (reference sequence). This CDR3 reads CAWSTGADTEAFF. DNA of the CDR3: TGTGCCTGGAGTACGGGGGCTGACACTGAAGCTTTCTTT.

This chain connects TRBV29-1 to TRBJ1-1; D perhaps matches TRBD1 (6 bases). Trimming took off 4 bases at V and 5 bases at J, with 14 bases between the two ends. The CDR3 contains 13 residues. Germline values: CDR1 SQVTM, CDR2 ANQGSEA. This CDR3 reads CSVVLGAITEAFF. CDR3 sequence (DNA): TGCAGCGTTGTTCTGGGGGCGATAACTGAAGCTTTCTTT.

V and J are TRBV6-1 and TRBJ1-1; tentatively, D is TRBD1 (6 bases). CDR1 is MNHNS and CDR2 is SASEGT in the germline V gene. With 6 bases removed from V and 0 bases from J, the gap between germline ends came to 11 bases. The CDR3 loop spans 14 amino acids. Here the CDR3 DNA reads TGTGCCAGCAGCTCGGACAGTTTGAACACTGAAGCTTTCTTT. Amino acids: CASSSDSLNTEAFF.

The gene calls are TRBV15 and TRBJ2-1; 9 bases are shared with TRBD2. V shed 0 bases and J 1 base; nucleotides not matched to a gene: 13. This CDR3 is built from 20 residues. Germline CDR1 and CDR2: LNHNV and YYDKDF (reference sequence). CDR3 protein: CATSRDLGSGGPGSYNEQFF. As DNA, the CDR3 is TGTGCCACCAGCAGAGATCTCGGGAGCGGGGGGCCAGGGTCCTACAATGAGCAGTTCTTC.

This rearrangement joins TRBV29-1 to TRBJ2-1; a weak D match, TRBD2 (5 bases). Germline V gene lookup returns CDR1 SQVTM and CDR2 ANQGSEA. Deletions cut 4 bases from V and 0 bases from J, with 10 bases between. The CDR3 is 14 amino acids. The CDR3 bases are TGCAGCGTTGTCGGGGATATCTCCTACAATGAGCAGTTCTTC. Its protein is CSVVGDISYNEQFF.

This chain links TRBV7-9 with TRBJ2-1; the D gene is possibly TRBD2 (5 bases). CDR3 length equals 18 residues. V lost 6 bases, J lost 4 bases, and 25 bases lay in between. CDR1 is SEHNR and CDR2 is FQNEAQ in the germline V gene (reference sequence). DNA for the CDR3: TGTGCCAGCAGGGACTCGGGGAGTACGTTCTTCTGGTACAATGAGCAGTTCTTC. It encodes CASRDSGSTFFWYNEQFF.

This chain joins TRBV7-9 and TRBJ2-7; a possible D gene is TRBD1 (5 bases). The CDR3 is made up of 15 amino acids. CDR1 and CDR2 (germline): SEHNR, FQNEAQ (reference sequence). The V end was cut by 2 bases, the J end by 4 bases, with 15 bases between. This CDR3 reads CASSLPREGVYEQYF. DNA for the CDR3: TGTGCCAGCAGCTTACCCAGGGAAGGTGTTTACGAGCAGTACTTC.

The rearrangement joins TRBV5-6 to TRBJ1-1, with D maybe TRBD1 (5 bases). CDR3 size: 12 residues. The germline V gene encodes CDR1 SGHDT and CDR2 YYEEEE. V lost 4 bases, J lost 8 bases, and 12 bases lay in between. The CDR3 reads CASSQTAMEAFF. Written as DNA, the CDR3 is TGTGCCAGCAGCCAGACAGCAATGGAAGCTTTCTTT. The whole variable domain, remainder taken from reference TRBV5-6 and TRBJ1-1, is DAGVTQSPTHLIKTRGQQVTLRCSPKSGHDTVSWYQQALGQGPQFIFQYYEEEERQRGNFPDRFSGHQFPNYSSELNVNALLLGDSALYLCASSQTAMEAFFGQGTRLTVV.

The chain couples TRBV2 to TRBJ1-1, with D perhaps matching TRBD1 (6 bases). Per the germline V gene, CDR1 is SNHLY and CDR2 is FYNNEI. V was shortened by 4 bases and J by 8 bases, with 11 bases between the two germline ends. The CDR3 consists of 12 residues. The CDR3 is CASSGRTEEAFF. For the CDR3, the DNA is TGTGCCAGCAGTGGGAGGACAGAAGAAGCTTTCTTT.

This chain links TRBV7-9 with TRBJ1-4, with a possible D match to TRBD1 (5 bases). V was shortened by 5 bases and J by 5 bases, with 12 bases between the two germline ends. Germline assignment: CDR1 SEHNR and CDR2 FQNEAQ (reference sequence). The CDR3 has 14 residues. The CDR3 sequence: CASSAGASNEKLFF. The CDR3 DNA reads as TGTGCCAGCAGCGCCGGGGCCTCGAATGAAAAACTGTTTTTT.

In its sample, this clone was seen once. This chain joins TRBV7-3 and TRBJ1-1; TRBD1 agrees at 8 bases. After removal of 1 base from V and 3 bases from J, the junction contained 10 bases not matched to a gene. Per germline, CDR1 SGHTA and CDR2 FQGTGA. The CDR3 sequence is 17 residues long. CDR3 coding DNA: TGTGCCAGCAGCTTAATGGCCCTCGGACAGGGCCACACTGAAGCTTTCTTT. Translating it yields CASSLMALGQGHTEAFF.

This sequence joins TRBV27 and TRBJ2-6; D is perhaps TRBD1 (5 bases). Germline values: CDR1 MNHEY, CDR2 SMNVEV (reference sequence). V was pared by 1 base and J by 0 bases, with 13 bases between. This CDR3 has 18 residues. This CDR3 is CASSLLAGPSSGANVLTF. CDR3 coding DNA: TGTGCCAGCAGTTTATTGGCAGGGCCAAGCTCTGGGGCCAACGTCCTGACTTTC.

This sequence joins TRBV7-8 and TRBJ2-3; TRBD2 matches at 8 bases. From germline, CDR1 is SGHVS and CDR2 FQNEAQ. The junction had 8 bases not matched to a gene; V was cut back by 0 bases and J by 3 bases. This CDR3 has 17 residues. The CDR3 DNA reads TGTGCCAGCAGCTTAGCGGGTAGCGGGGCGAGGACAGATACGCAGTATTTT. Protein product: CASSLAGSGARTDTQYF.

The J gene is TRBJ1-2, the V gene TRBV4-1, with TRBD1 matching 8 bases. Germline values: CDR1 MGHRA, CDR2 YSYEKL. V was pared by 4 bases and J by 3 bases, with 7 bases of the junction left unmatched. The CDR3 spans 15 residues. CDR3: CASSPGQGLDYGYTF. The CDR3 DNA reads TGCGCCAGCAGCCCCGGACAGGGATTAGACTATGGCTACACCTTC.

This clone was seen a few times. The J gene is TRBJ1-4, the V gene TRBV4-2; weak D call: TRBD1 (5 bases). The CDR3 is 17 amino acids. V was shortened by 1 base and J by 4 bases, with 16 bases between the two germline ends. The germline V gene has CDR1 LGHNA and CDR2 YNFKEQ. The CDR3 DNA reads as TGTGCCAGCAGCCAAGGACCACAATGGGACCATAATGAAAAACTGTTTTTT. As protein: CASSQGPQWDHNEKLFF.

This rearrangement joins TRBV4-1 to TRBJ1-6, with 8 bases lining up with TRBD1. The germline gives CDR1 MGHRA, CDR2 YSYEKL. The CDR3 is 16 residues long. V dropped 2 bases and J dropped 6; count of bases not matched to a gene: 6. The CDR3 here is CASSQSPDRGNSPLHF. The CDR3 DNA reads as TGCGCCAGCAGCCAATCCCCTGACAGGGGTAATTCACCCCTCCACTTT.

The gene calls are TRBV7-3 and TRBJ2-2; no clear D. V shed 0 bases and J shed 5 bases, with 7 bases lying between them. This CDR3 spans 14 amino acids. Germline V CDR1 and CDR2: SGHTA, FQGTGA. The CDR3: CASSLTGGTGELFF. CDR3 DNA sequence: TGTGCCAGCAGCTTAACCGGTGGGACCGGGGAGCTGTTTTTT.

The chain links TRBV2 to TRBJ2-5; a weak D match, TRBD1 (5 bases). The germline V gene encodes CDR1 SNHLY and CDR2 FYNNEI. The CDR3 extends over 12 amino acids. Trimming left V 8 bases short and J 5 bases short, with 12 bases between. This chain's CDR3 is CASVAGRETQYF. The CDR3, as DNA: TGTGCCAGCGTTGCAGGGCGGGAGACCCAGTACTTC.

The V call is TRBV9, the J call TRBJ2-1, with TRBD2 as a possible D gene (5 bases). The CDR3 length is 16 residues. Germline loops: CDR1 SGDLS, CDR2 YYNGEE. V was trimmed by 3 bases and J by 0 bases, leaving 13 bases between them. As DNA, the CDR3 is TGTGCCAGCAGCGAACGTGGACTGAGCTCCTACAATGAGCAGTTCTTC. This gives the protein CASSERGLSSYNEQFF.